Each of the 10 T cell receptor beta chains below was sequenced from the same sample in a study of blood T cell repertoires in COVID-19. Generated by immunoSEQ multiplex PCR, the TCRdb table keeps only in-frame clones and is missing some. The data hold about 170,000 clones, with more than 70% observed a single time. Sequencing used peripheral blood. The receptors derive from a woman in her 70s who had recovered from COVID-19.

The chain is built from TRBV3-1 (or the pseudogene TRBV3-2) and TRBJ1-5, with TRBD1 matching over 7 bases. This CDR3 region has 14 residues. The germline gives CDR1 LGHDT, CDR2 YNNKEL (reference sequence). Trimming removed 7 bases from V and 2 bases from J; junction bases left unmatched: 5. CDR3 in DNA: TGTGCCAGCATCACAGGGGTCGGCAATCAGCCCCAGCATTTT. It is translated as CASITGVGNQPQHF.

Worth noting for this clone: At one of its ends the junction is not consistent with the germline gene, which may arise from a read error. The V call is TRBV2, the J call TRBJ2-7; 9 bases line up with TRBD2. Germline-derived CDR1 and CDR2 are SNHLY and FYNNEI. The CDR3 is 14 residues long. CDR3 amino acids: CASREGLAPYEQYF. The CDR3 bases are TGTGCCAGCAGGGAAGGACTAGCGCCCTACGAGCAGTACTTC.

A note on this clone: The junction does not match germline at one end; this may be a read error. The chain has TRBV15 and TRBJ2-3, with 8 bases that match TRBD2. Germline V gives CDR1 LNHNV, CDR2 YYDKDF (reference sequence). This CDR3 has 18 amino acids. CDR3 amino acids: CATSGDPARTSWGDTQYF. CDR3 coding DNA: TGTGCCACCAGCGGAGACCCAGCCAGGACTAGCTGGGGAGATACGCAGTATTTT.

This chain uses TRBV5-1 with TRBJ2-4, with 13 bases matching TRBD2. Germline-derived CDR1 and CDR2 are SGHRS and YFSETQ. The CDR3 sequence is 21 residues long. V lost 4 bases to trimming and J lost 6 bases; unmatched junction nucleotides: 22. CDR3 nucleotide sequence: TGCGCCAGCAGCCCTCTTGGCCCCTTACTAGCGGGGGGGCCGGAGGGAAACATTCAGTACTTC. Its translation is CASSPLGPLLAGGPEGNIQYF. Drawing the rest from reference TRBV5-1 and TRBJ2-4, the complete variable domain is KAGVTQTPRYLIKTRGQQVTLSCSPISGHRSVSWYQQTPGQGLQFLFEYFSETQRNKGNFPGRFSGRQFSNSRSEMNVSTLELGDSALYLCASSPLGPLLAGGPEGNIQYFGAGTRLSVL.

The rearrangement links TRBV3-1 (or the pseudogene TRBV3-2) to TRBJ1-2; 7 bases are shared with TRBD1. The V gene's germline CDR1 is LGHDT and CDR2 YNNKEL (reference sequence). Trimming at V came to 8 bases and at J to 6 bases, leaving 9 bases not matched to a gene. The CDR3 is 13 residues long. CDR3 nucleotides: TGTGCCAGCCGTTTCATTCAGGGGGATGGCTACACCTTC. It yields the protein CASRFIQGDGYTF.

This rearrangement joins TRBV1 to TRBJ2-1; TRBD1 is the table's D call, not checked against the DNA. TRBV1 is a pseudogene locus. The CDR3 sequence is 16 residues long. The CDR3 region is CTSSQDPQGANNEQFF. The CDR3 bases are TGCACCAGCAGCCAAGATCCGCAGGGGGCTAACAATGAGCAGTTCTTC.

The chain couples TRBV29-1 to TRBJ2-2; possible D gene TRBD1, 6 bases. This CDR3 comprises 11 residues. Germline V gene sequence: CDR1 SQVTM, CDR2 ANQGSEA. Trimming took 6 bases from V and 6 from J, leaving 8 bases between them. The CDR3 nucleotides are TGCAGCGTGAGGACAGCCGGGGAGCTGTTTTTT. Protein sequence: CSVRTAGELFF.

The chain joins TRBV19 to TRBJ1-4; 10 nucleotides align to TRBD1. Germline trimming cut 10 bases from V and 7 bases from J; bases unmatched to any gene: 9. Germline V gene sequence: CDR1 LNHDA, CDR2 SQIVND (reference sequence). The CDR3 length is 14 residues. The chain's CDR3 is CATTDRGRTEKLFF. The CDR3 DNA reads TGTGCCACCACTGACAGGGGGCGAACTGAAAAACTGTTTTTT.

The rearrangement joins TRBV7-9 to TRBJ2-7, with D perhaps TRBD2 (5 bases). The germline gives CDR1 SEHNR, CDR2 FQNEAQ (reference sequence). The CDR3 has 16 residues. Deletions cut 2 bases from V and 3 bases from J, with 17 bases between. The CDR3 sequence: CASSLKALDGDYEQYF. The CDR3 nucleotides read TGTGCCAGCAGCTTAAAGGCCCTGGACGGGGACTACGAGCAGTACTTC.

The sample holds many counts of this clone. J is TRBJ2-7 and V is TRBV3-1 (or the pseudogene TRBV3-2); 7 bases are shared with TRBD1. The CDR3 loop spans 16 amino acids. V shed 5 bases, J shed 3 bases, and the junction held 13 bases outside the gene matches. Germline V lookup: CDR1 LGHDT, CDR2 YNNKEL (reference sequence). CDR3 loop: CASSAQGSGLGYEQYF. CDR3 nucleotides: TGTGCCAGCAGCGCACAGGGGTCGGGCCTGGGCTACGAGCAGTACTTC.